The 15 T cell receptor beta chains given below trace back to one sample, sequenced in a study of blood T cell repertoires in COVID-19. Only in-frame clones appear in the TCRdb table, and some are missing; sequencing was by immunoSEQ multiplex PCR. The profile shows approximately 300,000 clones, about 90% of them singletons. Material for sequencing was peripheral blood. These TCRs come from a man aged 18-30 years who had recovered from COVID-19.

The chain recombines TRBV4-1 with TRBJ2-3; TRBD1 agrees at 9 bases. Germline V gene lookup returns CDR1 MGHRA and CDR2 YSYEKL. The trim removed 4 bases at V and 3 bases at J, leaving 11 bases unmatched. The CDR3 runs to 17 residues. Written as DNA, the CDR3 is TGCGCCAGCAGCCTAGAGATAGGACAGGGGTGGACAGATACGCAGTATTTT. Translating it yields CASSLEIGQGWTDTQYF.

This chain connects TRBV6-4 to TRBJ2-1; 7 nucleotides align to TRBD2. V gave up 6 bases and J gave up 4 bases; unmatched junction bases: 12. This CDR3 has 16 amino acids. CDR1 is MRHNA and CDR2 is SNTAGT in the germline V gene. The chain's CDR3 is CASSSAAGQSYNEQFF. CDR3 DNA sequence: TGTGCCAGCAGCTCGGCAGCGGGGCAGAGTTACAATGAGCAGTTCTTC.

The V call is TRBV5-4, the J call TRBJ1-2; tentatively, D is TRBD1 (5 bases). V lost 4 bases, J lost 2 bases, and 12 bases lay in between. The CDR3 is made up of 14 amino acids. Germline V gene lookup returns CDR1 SGHNT and CDR2 YYREEE (reference sequence). The CDR3 loop reads CASSPSQGNYGYTF. The CDR3 DNA reads as TGTGCCAGCAGCCCCTCCCAGGGCAACTATGGCTACACCTTC.

The chain recombines TRBV27 with TRBJ1-6; the D is unclear. The CDR3 runs 22 residues. The germline V gene has CDR1 MNHEY and CDR2 SMNVEV (reference sequence). The germline V and J ends were trimmed by 0 bases and 0 bases, with 24 bases remaining between them. This chain's CDR3 is CASSLSGSLPHITSSYNSPLHF. The CDR3 nucleotides read TGTGCCAGCAGTTTATCGGGCAGCCTTCCCCACATCACTAGCTCCTATAATTCACCCCTCCACTTT.

The J gene is TRBJ1-6, the V gene TRBV21-1; the table gives TRBD1 as D, unverified against the DNA. TRBV21-1 is an annotated pseudogene. The CDR3 sequence is 15 residues long. The CDR3 sequence is CASSKARTVYSPLHF. CDR3 sequence (DNA): TGTGCCAGCAGCAAAGCGCGGACAGTTTACTCACCCCTCCACTTT.

The V gene is TRBV19, the J gene TRBJ2-5; 7 bases match TRBD1. CDR3 size: 13 residues. In germline, CDR1 is LNHDA, CDR2 SQIVND (reference sequence). V lost 3 bases to trimming and J lost 5 bases; unmatched junction nucleotides: 3. The CDR3 DNA reads as TGTGCCAGTAGTATTTTGGACAGGGAGACCCAGTACTTC. The encoded protein is CASSILDRETQYF.

The chain uses TRBV11-2 and TRBJ2-1, with 7 bases aligning to TRBD2. The germline V gene encodes CDR1 SGHAT and CDR2 FQNNGV. The J segment lost 5 bases and the V segment lost 0 bases, leaving 7 bases of the junction unmatched. The CDR3 length is 16 residues. The CDR3 sequence: CASSLEFGRPHNEQFF. DNA for the CDR3: TGTGCCAGCAGCTTAGAATTCGGGAGGCCTCACAATGAGCAGTTCTTC.

The chain joins TRBV4-3 to TRBJ2-1; D is ambiguous. The CDR3 totals 14 residues. Germline CDR1 is LGHNA and CDR2 is YSLEER. The V gene lost 0 bases and the J gene lost 10 bases, with 13 bases spanning the gap. The CDR3 loop reads CASSQDLGVVEQFF. The CDR3 bases are TGCGCCAGCAGCCAAGATCTCGGTGTAGTGGAGCAGTTCTTC.

This chain joins TRBV27 and TRBJ2-6; 10 bases agree with TRBD1. The V and J ends lost 1 base and 2 bases, in that order; junction bases with no gene match: 8. CDR1 MNHEY and CDR2 SMNVEV come from the germline V gene (reference sequence). The CDR3 length is 19 residues. The CDR3 here is CASSLFIGQGEAGANVLTF. CDR3 nucleotides: TGTGCCAGCAGTTTATTTATCGGACAGGGGGAGGCTGGGGCCAACGTCCTGACTTTC. The whole variable domain, remainder taken from reference TRBV27 and TRBJ2-6, is EAQVTQNPRYLITVTGKKLTVTCSQNMNHEYMSWYRQDPGLGLRQIYYSMNVEVTDKGDVPEGYKVSRKEKRNFPLILESPSPNQTSLYFCASSLFIGQGEAGANVLTFGAGSRLTVL.

CDR3 sequence: CASRVLGVDTEAFF. The CDR3 DNA sequence: TGTGCCAGCAGGGTTTTAGGGGTAGACACTGAAGCTTTCTTT. The gene calls are TRBV6-5 and TRBJ1-1; tentative D call: TRBD1 (5 bases). Trimming shortened V by 6 bases and J by 3 bases, and 14 bases separated the two germline ends. This CDR3 is 14 amino acids long. CDR1 MNHEY and CDR2 SVGAGI come from the germline V gene.

CDR3 region: CASSETSGSTDTQYF. The CDR3 nucleotides are TGTGCCAGCAGCGAAACTAGCGGGAGTACAGATACGCAGTATTTT. The rearrangement uses TRBV9 and TRBJ2-3; 11 bases line up with TRBD2. This CDR3 has 15 amino acids. Trimming at V came to 3 bases and at J to 3 bases, leaving 3 bases not matched to a gene. CDR1 and CDR2 (germline): SGDLS, YYNGEE.

As concerns this clone: The junction shows a germline mismatch at one end, possibly a read error. The chain joins TRBV6-6 to TRBJ2-5; no clear D gene. The CDR3 is 14 amino acids. Germline V gene sequence: CDR1 MNHNY, CDR2 SVGAGI (reference sequence). This CDR3 is CASSYLTLTETQYF. In nucleotides, the CDR3 is TGTGCCAGCAGCTACTTAACATTAACCGAGACCCAGTACTTC.

The chain is built from TRBV7-2 and TRBJ2-1; 7 nucleotides agree with TRBD1. The V gene's germline CDR1 is SGHTA and CDR2 FQGNSA. Trimming removed 4 bases from V and 3 bases from J; junction bases left unmatched: 9. The CDR3 extends over 16 amino acids. CDR3 in DNA: TGTGCCAGCAGCTCCGCCCCGGGACAGATCTACAATGAGCAGTTCTTC. Translated, it gives CASSSAPGQIYNEQFF.

The rearrangement links TRBV18 to TRBJ1-3, with unresolved D. With 6 bases removed from V and 1 base from J, the gap between germline ends came to 16 bases. Germline V gene lookup returns CDR1 KGHSH and CDR2 LQKENI. This CDR3 is 16 amino acids long. The CDR3 reads CASSRPPSGSGNTIYF. CDR3 in DNA: TGTGCCAGCTCTCGACCACCTTCAGGATCTGGAAACACCATATATTTT.

This rearrangement joins TRBV4-1 to TRBJ1-2, with a tentative D call TRBD1 (6 bases). V was pared by 6 bases and J by 6 bases, with 17 bases between. Germline CDR1 and CDR2: MGHRA and YSYEKL. The CDR3 has 14 residues. This chain's CDR3 is CASRNPDRQDGYTF. In DNA form, the CDR3 reads TGCGCCAGCAGGAATCCCGACAGGCAAGATGGCTACACCTTC.